This TCR beta chain was recovered during a study of T-cell reconstitution after alpha-beta-depleted transplantation in children. Study results and caveats: The authors attributed T-cell counts and diversity one year after transplant mostly to newly produced T cells. Surviving recipient T cells and thymic progenitors produced the high day-60 TCRbeta diversity seen in some patients. Approximately two months post-transplant, alpha-beta T cells reportedly originated from several hundred expanded graft clones.

Regarding this clonotype: The antigen remains unidentified.

The CDR3 sequence is 15 residues long. Trimming removed 3 bases from V and 2 bases from J, with 12 bases in between. A library of TCRbeta sequences, prepared with unique molecular identifiers, was generated. In TCRdb, the PCR reads were re-called with MiXCR into one record per CDR3 protein. The repertoire includes under 750,000 distinct CDR3 sequences, 23% of them detected once, and approximately 14% sits in the top ten. This sequence originates from a boy under three years old who had a stem cell transplant for acute myeloid leukemia, so the T cells may come from the graft donor. This sample comprised PBMCs, mostly from graft donor cells, obtained 360 days after TCRalphabeta/CD19-depleted stem cell transplant. The rearrangement joins TRBV12-3 or TRBV12-4 to TRBJ2-3; TRBD2 might be the D (6 bases). The CDR3 region is CASSLDYTPTDTQYF. The CDR3 region has the DNA TGTGCCAGCAGTTTGGACTATACGCCCACAGATACGCAGTATTTT.